Each of the 21 T cell receptor beta chains below was sequenced from the same sample in a study of blood T cell repertoires in COVID-19. The data were produced by immunoSEQ multiplex PCR, yet TCRdb's version contains in-frame clones alone and is incomplete. The table has about 430,000 clones, around nine tenths seen once. What was sequenced was PBMCs or T cells enriched from blood (not recorded which). The receptors originated from a woman between 25 and 40 years old with acute COVID-19.

This chain connects TRBV7-3 to TRBJ2-1; 10 nucleotides line up with TRBD2. CDR3 size: 17 residues. The germline gives CDR1 SGHTA, CDR2 FQGTGA. V dropped 4 bases and J dropped 1; count of bases not matched to a gene: 7. In nucleotides, the CDR3 is TGTGCCAGCAGCTCCCTACCGGGACTAGCGTCCTACAATGAGCAGTTCTTC. Amino acids: CASSSLPGLASYNEQFF.

The V and J genes are TRBV6-5 and TRBJ2-2; D remains ambiguous. The ends were cut back, 2 bases at V and 6 bases at J, with 7 bases in the middle. The CDR3 is 13 residues long. Germline CDR1 MNHEY, CDR2 SVGAGI. The CDR3 loop reads CASSYQAAGELFF. CDR3 in DNA: TGTGCCAGCAGTTACCAGGCAGCCGGGGAGCTGTTTTTT.

J is TRBJ2-3 and V is TRBV7-3; 7 nucleotides match TRBD1. The CDR3 extends over 12 amino acids. CDR1 SGHTA and CDR2 FQGTGA come from the germline V gene. The trim removed 5 bases at V and 4 bases at J, leaving 0 bases unmatched. Here the CDR3 reads CASSQGADTQYF. As DNA, the CDR3 is TGTGCCAGCAGCCAGGGGGCAGATACGCAGTATTTT. The whole variable domain, remainder taken from reference TRBV7-3 and TRBJ2-3, is GAGVSQTPSNKVTEKGKYVELRCDPISGHTALYWYRQSLGQGPEFLIYFQGTGAADDSGLPNDRFFAVRPEGSVSTLKIQRTERGDSAVYLCASSQGADTQYFGPGTRLTVL.

The CDR3 reads CASSYSLRFSGANVLTF. The CDR3 DNA reads TGTGCCAGCAGTTACAGTTTGAGGTTCTCTGGGGCCAACGTCCTGACTTTC. V is TRBV6-2 or TRBV6-3 and J is TRBJ2-6, with D unclear. V gave up 2 bases and J gave up 0 bases, with 11 bases separating them. Germline CDR1 MNHEY, CDR2 SVGEGT. This CDR3 region has 17 residues.

This chain links TRBV20-1 with TRBJ2-7; 7 positions agree with TRBD2. Trimming took 3 bases from V and 0 from J; bases not matched to a gene: 5. Germline V CDR1 and CDR2: DFQATT, SNEGSKA (reference sequence). The CDR3 sequence is 14 residues long. This CDR3 is CSASGASGSYEQYF. The CDR3 DNA reads TGCAGTGCTAGTGGGGCTAGCGGCTCCTACGAGCAGTACTTC.

V and J are TRBV7-8 and TRBJ2-7; weak D call: TRBD2 (5 bases). Between the trimmed V and J ends, which lost 2 bases and 4 bases, there was a span of 12 bases. In germline, CDR1 is SGHVS, CDR2 FQNEAQ. The CDR3 has 14 amino acids. CDR3 sequence (DNA): TGTGCCAGCAGCTTATCCGGGAACTCGTACGAGCAGTACTTC. Its protein is CASSLSGNSYEQYF.

The chain is built from TRBV4-3 and TRBJ2-1, with 10 bases lining up with TRBD1. CDR1 LGHNA and CDR2 YSLEER come from the germline V gene. J gave up 4 bases and V 3 bases, and 0 bases lay outside the gene matches. CDR3 size: 14 residues. This chain's CDR3 is CASSQDRGYNEQFF. The CDR3 DNA reads as TGCGCCAGCAGCCAGGACAGGGGGTACAATGAGCAGTTCTTC.

The chain recombines TRBV18 with TRBJ2-2; a weak D match, TRBD1 (5 bases). Between the trimmed V and J ends, which lost 6 bases and 1 base, there was a span of 12 bases. The CDR3 loop spans 15 amino acids. Per germline, CDR1 KGHSH and CDR2 LQKENI. The chain's CDR3 is CASSDTTGNTGELFF. The CDR3 coding sequence is TGTGCCAGCTCGGACACTACAGGGAACACCGGGGAGCTGTTTTTT.

A word on this clone: Within the sample, other DNA sequences also encode this same CDR3. V usage is TRBV19 and J usage is TRBJ2-1; 11 positions agree with TRBD2. The CDR3 runs to 15 residues. Trimming removed 5 bases from V and 4 bases from J; junction bases left unmatched: 4. In germline, CDR1 is LNHDA, CDR2 SQIVND (reference sequence). The CDR3 DNA sequence: TGTGCCAGTAGTCTATCTAGCGGGGGGTACAATGAGCAGTTCTTC. It specifies CASSLSSGGYNEQFF.

With regard to this clone: Other DNA sequences in this sample translate to the same CDR3. V and J are TRBV9 and TRBJ2-7, with 8 nucleotides matching TRBD1. The CDR3 sequence is 14 residues long. CDR1 is SGDLS and CDR2 is YYNGEE in the germline V gene. The ends lost 2 bases at V and 2 bases at J; junction bases unmatched: 3. CDR3 nucleotides: TGTGCCAGCAGCGTGGGGACAGGCACCTACGAGCAGTACTTC. Translation gives CASSVGTGTYEQYF. Together with reference TRBV9 and TRBJ2-7, the CDR3 gives the full variable domain: DSGVTQTPKHLITATGQRVTLRCSPRSGDLSVYWYQQSLDQGLQFLIQYYNGEERAKGNILERFSAQQFPDLHSELNLSSLELGDSALYFCASSVGTGTYEQYFGPGTRLTVT.

The chain couples TRBV24-1 to TRBJ2-7, with 8 bases aligning to TRBD1. The CDR3 runs to 15 residues. The V and J ends lost 3 bases and 5 bases, in that order; junction bases with no gene match: 8. Per germline, CDR1 KGHDR and CDR2 SFDVKD. The CDR3 DNA follows: TGTGCCACCAGTGATGGTGGACAGGGTGACAACGAGCAGTACTTC. Protein product: CATSDGGQGDNEQYF.

The chain couples TRBV30 to TRBJ1-6; 8 positions match TRBD1. Looked up from germline, CDR1 is GTSNPN and CDR2 is SVGIG (reference sequence). This CDR3 contains 15 residues. J gave up 0 bases and V 5 bases, and 3 bases lay outside the gene matches. The CDR3 sequence: CAWGQGSSYNSPLHF. DNA for the CDR3: TGTGCCTGGGGACAGGGAAGCTCCTATAATTCACCCCTCCACTTT.

The chain recombines TRBV7-2 with TRBJ2-1; D might be TRBD2 (5 bases). The CDR3 is 15 residues long. Deletions cut 8 bases from V and 5 bases from J, with 19 bases between. From germline, CDR1 is SGHTA and CDR2 FQGNSA. The CDR3 loop reads CASAASRGLNNEQFF. The CDR3 coding sequence is TGTGCCAGCGCGGCTTCTCGCGGGCTAAACAATGAGCAGTTCTTC.

The DNA of the CDR3 is TGTGCCAGCCGCACCGGGACAGCAGGATGGGAGCAGTACTTC. This translates into CASRTGTAGWEQYF. The V gene is TRBV6-5, the J gene TRBJ2-7; 7 nucleotides line up with TRBD1. The germline V gene has CDR1 MNHEY and CDR2 SVGAGI. The V segment lost 8 bases and the J segment 7 bases; nucleotides outside the gene matches: 14. CDR3 length: 14 residues.

The chain uses TRBV10-1 and TRBJ2-4; maybe TRBD2 (5 bases). Germline-derived CDR1 and CDR2 are WNHNN and SYGVQD (reference sequence). Between the trimmed V and J ends, which lost 3 bases and 2 bases, there was a span of 14 bases. The CDR3 is made up of 16 amino acids. The CDR3 sequence: CASSDREGFPKNIQYF. The CDR3 DNA follows: TGCGCCAGCAGTGACCGGGAAGGCTTTCCCAAAAACATTCAGTACTTC.

The gene calls are TRBV11-2 and TRBJ1-4, with D maybe TRBD1 (5 bases). CDR3 length: 19 residues. V was cut by 1 base and J by 1 base, with 19 bases left in between. Germline V gene data show CDR1 as SGHAT and CDR2 as FQNNGV. The CDR3 DNA follows: TGTGCCAGCAGCTTAGTGATTCAGGCTACCGGGGGAACTAATGAAAAACTGTTTTTT. This gives the protein CASSLVIQATGGTNEKLFF. The complete variable domain, with remaining parts taken from reference TRBV11-2 and TRBJ1-4, reads EAGVAQSPRYKIIEKRQSVAFWCNPISGHATLYWYQQILGQGPKLLIQFQNNGVVDDSQLPKDRFSAERLKGVDSTLKIQPAKLEDSAVYLCASSLVIQATGGTNEKLFFGSGTQLSVL.

This clone appeared a single time. The V and J genes are TRBV28 and TRBJ2-2; 9 bases align to TRBD1. CDR3 size: 15 residues. CDR1 MDHEN and CDR2 SYDVKM come from the germline V gene. V dropped 7 bases and J dropped 3; count of bases not matched to a gene: 6. The CDR3 reads CASKGTGRDTGELFF. The CDR3 coding sequence is TGTGCCAGCAAAGGGACAGGGCGGGACACCGGGGAGCTGTTTTTT. The variable domain in full, with the rest retrieved from reference TRBV28 and TRBJ2-2, is DVKVTQSSRYLVKRTGEKVFLECVQDMDHENMFWYRQDPGLGLRLIYFSYDVKMKEKGDIPEGYSVSREKKERFSLILESASTNQTSMYLCASKGTGRDTGELFFGEGSRLTVL.

The chain recombines TRBV24-1 with TRBJ2-3; 13 bases map to TRBD2. Germline V gene lookup returns CDR1 KGHDR and CDR2 SFDVKD. The trim removed 0 bases at V and 0 bases at J, leaving 5 bases unmatched. The CDR3 runs to 19 residues. The CDR3 DNA reads as TGTGCCACCAGTGATTTGGGGACTAGCGGGGTCTCTAGCACAGATACGCAGTATTTT. Translated: CATSDLGTSGVSSTDTQYF.

The genes are TRBV6-1 and TRBJ1-2; a possible D gene is TRBD1 (5 bases). The CDR3 consists of 13 residues. V lost 2 bases and J lost 5, with 9 bases in between. Germline loops: CDR1 MNHNS, CDR2 SASEGT. DNA for the CDR3: TGTGCCAGCAGTGAAAGGACACCATATGGCTACACCTTC. This sequence encodes CASSERTPYGYTF.

V usage is TRBV21-1 and J usage is TRBJ1-1; whether TRBD1, the table's D call, matches the DNA was not checked. TRBV21-1 is designated a pseudogene. The CDR3 extends over 14 amino acids. This chain's CDR3 is CASSKAGGCTEAFF. The CDR3 DNA sequence: TGTGCCAGCAGCAAGGCAGGGGGCTGCACTGAAGCTTTCTTT.

The genes are TRBV21-1 and TRBJ1-3; TRBD1, as called in the table, went unchecked against the DNA. TRBV21-1 is deemed a pseudogene. There are 21 residues in the CDR3. CDR3 amino acids: CASSKSPGRANVPGSGNTIYF. CDR3 DNA: TGTGCCAGCAGCAAATCCCCCGGCAGGGCGAACGTACCAGGCTCTGGAAACACCATATATTTT.